Listed below are T cell receptor beta chains from one sample, sequenced in a study of blood T cell repertoires in COVID-19. Using immunoSEQ multiplex PCR, the repertoire was profiled, and TCRdb retains in-frame clones only, with some absent. The sample includes about 210,000 clones, about four fifths of them seen just once. The sequenced sample consisted of peripheral blood. These receptors were taken from a woman aged 45 to 65 with active or convalescent COVID-19. The CDR3 runs from the conserved cysteine through the conserved F or W. A D gene is named only where the DNA matches it firmly. Only some rows state a clone size, as once, few, many or a class for expanded clones.

D gene | clone size | J gene | V gene | CDR3 length | CDR3 protein | CDR3 DNA
NA | few | TRBJ1-5 | TRBV15 | 18 | CATSRGVSSGIGNQPQHF | TGTGCCACCAGCAGAGGGGTCAGCTCAGGGATCGGCAATCAGCCCCAGCATTTT
TRBD1 | NA | TRBJ1-2 | TRBV2 | 17 | CASSEAHWQGAFYGYTF | TGTGCCAGCAGTGAAGCGCACTGGCAGGGGGCTTTCTATGGCTACACCTTC
NA | NA | TRBJ2-1 | TRBV14 | 17 | CASSPGAGGTSYNEQFF | TGTGCCAGCAGCCCCGGGGCTGGGGGGACCTCCTACAATGAGCAGTTCTTC
NA | NA | TRBJ1-2 | TRBV4-1 | 14 | CASSQLLGGYGYTF | TGCGCCAGCAGCCAATTGTTAGGGGGCTATGGCTACACCTTC
TRBD2 | NA | TRBJ2-3 | TRBV28 | 14 | CASTEREDLDTQYF | TGTGCCAGCACCGAGCGGGAGGATCTGGATACGCAGTATTTT
NA | many | TRBJ1-2 | TRBV11-1 | 14 | CASSKGEPYYGYTF | TGTGCCAGCAGCAAGGGAGAGCCATACTATGGCTACACCTTC
NA | NA | TRBJ2-3 | TRBV5-4 | 15 | CASSPRGGPGDTQYF | TGTGCCAGCAGCCCAAGGGGGGGGCCGGGAGATACGCAGTATTTT
NA | once | TRBJ1-1 | TRBV28 | 14 | CASSLPDRITEAFF | TGTGCCAGCAGTTTACCTGACAGGATCACTGAAGCTTTCTTT
NA | NA | TRBJ1-4 | TRBV6-2/TRBV6-3 | 14 | CASSYPNSGEKLFF | TGTGCCAGCAGTTACCCGAATTCAGGGGAAAAACTGTTTTTT
NA | NA | TRBJ1-5 | TRBV28 | 15 | CASSPKGQGNQPQHF | TGTGCCAGCAGCCCTAAAGGCCAGGGCAATCAGCCCCAGCATTTT
NA | NA | TRBJ1-2 | TRBV28 | 12 | CASSLGRGGYTF | TGTGCCAGCAGTTTAGGGAGAGGCGGCTACACCTTC
NA | NA | TRBJ2-7 | TRBV5-1 | 13 | CASSLSMSSEQYF | TGCGCCAGCAGCTTGAGCATGTCTAGCGAGCAGTACTTC
TRBD2 | NA | TRBJ2-3 | TRBV3-1/TRBV3-2 | 14 | CASSPWRETDTQYF | TGTGCCAGCAGCCCATGGCGGGAGACAGATACGCAGTATTTT
NA | NA | TRBJ1-5 | TRBV18 | 14 | CASSPTGGNQPQHF | TGTGCCAGCTCACCTACCGGGGGCAATCAGCCCCAGCATTTT
TRBD2 | NA | TRBJ2-3 | TRBV10-3 | 14 | CAISLAVDTDTQYF | TGTGCCATCAGTCTAGCGGTAGACACAGATACGCAGTATTTT
NA | NA | TRBJ1-1 | TRBV5-1 | 13 | CASSPVQGVGAFF | TGCGCCAGCAGCCCCGTACAGGGTGTGGGAGCTTTCTTT
NA | few | TRBJ1-2 | TRBV4-2 | 14 | CASSQEGGEYGYTF | TGTGCCAGCAGCCAAGAAGGGGGGGAATATGGCTACACCTTC
TRBD1 | NA | TRBJ1-1 | TRBV7-9 | 17 | CASSLAAKQGANTEAFF | TGTGCCAGCAGCTTAGCGGCCAAACAGGGGGCAAACACTGAAGCTTTCTTT
NA | once | TRBJ1-1 | TRBV14 | 14 | CASSPGGGRAEAFF | TGTGCCAGCAGCCCCGGGGGGGGGCGAGCTGAAGCTTTCTTT
NA | NA | TRBJ1-5 | TRBV30 | 17 | CAWSRYPGQVNNQPQHF | TGTGCCTGGAGCCGCTACCCAGGCCAGGTTAATAATCAGCCCCAGCATTTT
TRBD1 | NA | TRBJ1-5 | TRBV10-3 | 16 | CAISEQGGTGVEPQHF | TGTGCCATCAGTGAGCAAGGGGGGACAGGGGTAGAGCCCCAGCATTTT
NA | NA | TRBJ1-2 | TRBV19 | 14 | CASRARGQNYGYTF | TGTGCCAGTAGGGCCCGAGGACAGAACTATGGCTACACCTTC
TRBD1 | once | TRBJ2-4 | TRBV5-1 | 14 | CASSLGTADDIQYF | TGCGCCAGCAGCCTCGGGACAGCCGACGACATTCAGTACTTC
TRBD1 | once | TRBJ1-2 | TRBV19 | 14 | CASSTQGAHYGYTF | TGTGCCAGTAGTACGCAGGGGGCTCACTATGGCTACACCTTC
NA | NA | TRBJ1-2 | TRBV18 | 14 | CASSPVRSDYGYTF | TGTGCCAGCTCACCAGTCAGAAGCGACTATGGCTACACCTTC
NA | NA | TRBJ1-2 | TRBV2 | 18 | CASSEERQPAYANYGYTF | TGTGCCAGCAGTGAAGAAAGACAGCCAGCTTATGCTAACTATGGCTACACCTTC
TRBD2 | NA | TRBJ2-1 | TRBV28 | 16 | CASSNSGLAGVNEQFF | TGTGCCAGCAGCAACTCCGGACTAGCGGGGGTAAATGAGCAGTTCTTC
TRBD2 | NA | TRBJ2-3 | TRBV5-1 | 18 | CASSLQGLAGGRTDTQYF | TGCGCCAGCAGCTTGCAGGGACTAGCGGGGGGCCGCACAGATACGCAGTATTTT
NA | NA | TRBJ1-2 | TRBV5-1 | 15 | CASSLDPGENYGYTF | TGCGCCAGCAGCTTGGATCCAGGGGAGAACTATGGCTACACCTTC
NA | few | TRBJ1-1 | TRBV6-1 | 14 | CASSELGGGTEAFF | TGTGCCAGCAGTGAGTTGGGAGGAGGCACTGAAGCTTTCTTT
NA | NA | TRBJ2-4 | TRBV21-1 | 14 | CASRMRVTKNIQYF | TGTGCCAGCAGGATGAGGGTGACCAAAAACATTCAGTACTTC
TRBD1 | NA | TRBJ2-5 | TRBV5-4 | 14 | CASSFRQGSETQYF | TGTGCCAGCAGCTTCAGACAGGGGTCGGAGACCCAGTACTTC
NA | NA | TRBJ1-2 | TRBV9 | 13 | CASSVQDGVRYTF | TGTGCCAGCAGCGTCCAGGACGGGGTGCGCTACACCTTC
TRBD1 | NA | TRBJ1-6 | TRBV23-1 | 16 | CASSQAWGQGDSPLHF | TGCGCCAGCAGTCAAGCGTGGGGACAGGGGGATTCACCCCTCCACTTT
TRBD1 | NA | TRBJ1-3 | TRBV6-5 | 15 | CASRRQGRTGNTIYF | TGTGCCAGCAGACGACAGGGAAGGACTGGAAACACCATATATTTT
TRBD1 | NA | TRBJ2-5 | TRBV3-1/TRBV3-2 | 19 | CASSQVYGELRTGEETQYF | TGTGCCAGCAGCCAAGTTTACGGGGAACTTCGGACAGGGGAAGAGACCCAGTACTTC
TRBD1 | NA | TRBJ1-4 | TRBV5-1 | 15 | CASSLAGQGHEKLFF | TGCGCCAGCAGCTTGGCGGGACAGGGTCATGAAAAACTGTTTTTT
TRBD1 | NA | TRBJ1-2 | TRBV25-1 | 16 | CASSEIGDRGLGGYTF | TGTGCCAGCAGTGAAATAGGAGACAGGGGGTTAGGAGGCTACACCTTC
NA | NA | TRBJ2-7 | TRBV2 | 13 | CASSTNRDNEQYF | TGTGCCAGCAGTACAAACAGGGATAACGAGCAGTACTTC
NA | NA | TRBJ2-3 | TRBV18 | 13 | CASSLDNTDTQYF | TGTGCCAGCTCACTGGACAACACAGATACGCAGTATTTT
NA | NA | TRBJ1-5 | TRBV15 | 16 | CATSRDSFKGDQPQHF | TGTGCCACCAGCAGAGATTCGTTCAAGGGGGATCAGCCCCAGCATTTT
TRBD2 | NA | TRBJ2-7 | TRBV11-2 | 16 | CASSITIAGGRDEQYF | TGTGCCAGCAGCATCACGATAGCGGGAGGGAGGGATGAGCAGTACTTC
NA | NA | TRBJ1-1 | TRBV19 | 15 | CATKSPGHGNTEAFF | TGTGCCACTAAATCCCCGGGACACGGGAACACTGAAGCTTTCTTT
TRBD1 | NA | TRBJ1-2 | TRBV28 | 13 | CASSRQGPYGYTF | TGTGCCAGCAGTCGACAGGGGCCCTATGGCTACACCTTC
NA | NA | TRBJ1-4 | TRBV4-1 | 12 | CASSPGGEKLFF | TGCGCCAGCAGTCCCGGTGGTGAAAAACTGTTTTTT
NA | NA | TRBJ1-5 | TRBV7-8 | 14 | CASSSGAGNQPQHF | TGTGCCAGCAGCTCGGGAGCGGGGAATCAGCCCCAGCATTTT
TRBD1 | NA | TRBJ2-7 | TRBV7-6 | 17 | CASSVPPRGSSSYEQYF | TGTGCCAGCAGCGTCCCGCCCAGGGGGTCGAGCTCCTACGAGCAGTACTTC
NA | NA | TRBJ1-3 | TRBV11-2 | 15 | CASSFPLLSGNTIYF | TGTGCCAGCAGCTTCCCATTACTATCTGGAAACACCATATATTTT
TRBD1 | NA | TRBJ1-2 | TRBV19 | 13 | CASSLGQGNGYTF | TGTGCCAGTAGTCTCGGACAGGGTAACGGCTACACCTTC
TRBD1 | few | TRBJ1-4 | TRBV6-5 | 16 | CASSYSIGTGHEKLFF | TGTGCCAGCAGTTACTCGATAGGGACAGGGCACGAAAAACTGTTTTTT
TRBD2 | NA | TRBJ2-3 | TRBV5-8 | 17 | CASSGRLAGALVRTQYF | TGTGCCAGCAGCGGTAGACTAGCGGGGGCTTTGGTACGAACGCAGTATTTT
NA | NA | TRBJ2-1 | TRBV7-9 | 14 | CASRRRPLDNEQFF | TGTGCCAGCCGAAGGAGACCACTCGACAATGAGCAGTTCTTC
NA | NA | TRBJ1-2 | TRBV7-9 | 16 | CASSLIFRQGNYGYTF | TGTGCCAGCAGCTTAATCTTTCGGCAGGGCAACTATGGCTACACCTTC
TRBD1 | NA | TRBJ2-7 | TRBV24-1 | 13 | CATEGQGSYEQYF | TGTGCCACGGAAGGACAGGGATCCTACGAGCAGTACTTC
TRBD1 | NA | TRBJ1-5 | TRBV11-3 | 16 | CASSLETTGAAQPQHF | TGTGCCAGCAGCTTAGAAACTACAGGGGCGGCTCAGCCCCAGCATTTT